This T cell receptor (beta chain) was identified during a study of blood T cell repertoires in COVID-19. Study-level background: Samples of COVID-19 (acute and convalescent) were obtained from the United States, Italy and Spain.

Per the study methods: Amplifying reference gene primers gave estimates of nucleated cell counts. Repertoires were generated with immunoSEQ multiplex PCR, while TCRdb's copy carries only in-frame clones and drops some. D and trimming were read from the DNA, whereas the V and J calls and clone size are those reported in that table. Of approximately 70,000 clones detected, about nine tenths appear once; the ten largest clones hold just over 2.5%. The sequenced material came from peripheral blood. This sequence originates from a man aged 50-59 years with COVID-19, enrolled during active disease.

The CDR3 DNA is TGTGCCAGCAGCCTAGCGGGAGTTAGCACAGATACGCAGTATTTT. Protein product: CASSLAGVSTDTQYF. The genes are TRBV9 and TRBJ2-3, with 10 nucleotides matching TRBD2. The CDR3 sequence is 15 residues long. CDR1 is SGDLS, CDR2 YYNGEE, per germline. V shed 4 bases, J shed 0 bases, and the junction held 2 bases outside the gene matches.